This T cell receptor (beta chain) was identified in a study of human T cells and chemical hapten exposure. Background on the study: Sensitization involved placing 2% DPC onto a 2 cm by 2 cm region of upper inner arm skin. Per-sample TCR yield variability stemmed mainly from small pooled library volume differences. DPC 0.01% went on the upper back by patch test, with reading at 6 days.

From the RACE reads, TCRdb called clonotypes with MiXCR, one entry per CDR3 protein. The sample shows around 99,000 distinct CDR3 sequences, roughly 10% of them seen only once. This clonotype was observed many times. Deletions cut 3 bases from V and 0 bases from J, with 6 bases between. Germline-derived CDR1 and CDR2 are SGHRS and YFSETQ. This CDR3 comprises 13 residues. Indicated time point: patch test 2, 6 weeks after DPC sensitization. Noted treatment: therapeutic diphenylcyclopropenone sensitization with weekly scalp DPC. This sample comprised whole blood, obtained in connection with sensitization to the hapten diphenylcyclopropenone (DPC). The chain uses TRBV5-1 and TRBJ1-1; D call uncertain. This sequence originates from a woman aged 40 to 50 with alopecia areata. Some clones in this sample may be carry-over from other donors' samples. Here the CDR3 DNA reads TGCGCCAGCAGCTCGACCTTGAACACTGAAGCTTTCTTT. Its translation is CASSSTLNTEAFF. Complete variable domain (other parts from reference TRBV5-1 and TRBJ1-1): KAGVTQTPRYLIKTRGQQVTLSCSPISGHRSVSWYQQTPGQGLQFLFEYFSETQRNKGNFPGRFSGRQFSNSRSEMNVSTLELGDSALYLCASSSTLNTEAFFGQGTRLTVV.